This entry describes one T cell receptor beta chain. Germline CDR1 is GTSNPN and CDR2 is SVGIG (reference sequence). V lost 8 bases and J lost 8; bases outside the gene matches: 10. This CDR3 has 13 residues. Clones were sequenced by immunoSEQ multiplex PCR, and TCRdb holds only the in-frame ones, with some missing. Of about 49,000 clones listed, 95% are singletons. This specimen comes from a study of T cell changes during pregnancy in multiple sclerosis. The input for sequencing was CD8+ T cells from peripheral blood mononuclear cells, taken in the first trimester of pregnancy. The chain is built from TRBV30 and TRBJ2-1; 9 bases match TRBD1. This clonotype was obtained from a female donor with multiple sclerosis, enrolled in a pregnancy study. The CDR3 protein is CARGQGLGDEQFF. The CDR3, as DNA: TGTGCCCGGGGACAGGGTCTGGGCGATGAGCAGTTCTTC.